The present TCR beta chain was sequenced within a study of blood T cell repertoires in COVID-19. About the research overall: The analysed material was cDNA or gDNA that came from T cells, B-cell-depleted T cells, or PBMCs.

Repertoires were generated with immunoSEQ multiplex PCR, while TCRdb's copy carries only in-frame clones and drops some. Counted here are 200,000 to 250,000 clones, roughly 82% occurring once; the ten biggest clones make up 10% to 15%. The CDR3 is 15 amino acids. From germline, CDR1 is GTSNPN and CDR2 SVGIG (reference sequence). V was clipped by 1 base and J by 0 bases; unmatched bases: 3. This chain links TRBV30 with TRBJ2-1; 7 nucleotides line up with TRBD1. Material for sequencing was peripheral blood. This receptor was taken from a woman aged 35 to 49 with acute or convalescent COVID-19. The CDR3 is CAWSAGTVSYNEQFF. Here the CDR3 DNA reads TGTGCCTGGAGTGCCGGGACAGTCTCCTACAATGAGCAGTTCTTC.